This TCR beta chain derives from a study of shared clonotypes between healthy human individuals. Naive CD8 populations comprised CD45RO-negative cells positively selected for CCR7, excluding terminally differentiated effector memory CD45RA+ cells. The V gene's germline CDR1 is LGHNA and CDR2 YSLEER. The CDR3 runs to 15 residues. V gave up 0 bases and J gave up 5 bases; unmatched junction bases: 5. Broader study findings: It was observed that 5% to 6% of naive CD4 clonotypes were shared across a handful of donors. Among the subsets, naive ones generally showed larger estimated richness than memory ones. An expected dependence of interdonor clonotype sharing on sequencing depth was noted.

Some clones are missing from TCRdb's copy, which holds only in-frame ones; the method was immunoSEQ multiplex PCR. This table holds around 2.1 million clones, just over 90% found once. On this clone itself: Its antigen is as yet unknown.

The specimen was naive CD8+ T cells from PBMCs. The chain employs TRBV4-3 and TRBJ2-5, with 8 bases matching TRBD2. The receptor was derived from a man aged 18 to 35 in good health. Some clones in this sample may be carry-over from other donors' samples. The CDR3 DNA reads TGCGCCAGCAGCCAAGATGGACTAGCCTTCGAGACCCAGTACTTC. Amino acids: CASSQDGLAFETQYF.